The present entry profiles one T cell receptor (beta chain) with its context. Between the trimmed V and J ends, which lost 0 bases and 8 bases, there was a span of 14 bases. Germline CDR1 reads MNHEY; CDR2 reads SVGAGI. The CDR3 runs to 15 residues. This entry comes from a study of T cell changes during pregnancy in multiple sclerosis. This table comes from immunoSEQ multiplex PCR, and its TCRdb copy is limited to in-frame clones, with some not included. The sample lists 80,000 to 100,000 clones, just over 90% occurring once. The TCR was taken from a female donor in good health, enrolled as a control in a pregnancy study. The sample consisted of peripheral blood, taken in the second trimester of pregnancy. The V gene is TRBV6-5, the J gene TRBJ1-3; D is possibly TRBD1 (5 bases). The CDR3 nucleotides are TGTGCCAGCAGTTACTCGAGGGGTGGAGGGGACACCATATATTTT. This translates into CASSYSRGGGDTIYF.